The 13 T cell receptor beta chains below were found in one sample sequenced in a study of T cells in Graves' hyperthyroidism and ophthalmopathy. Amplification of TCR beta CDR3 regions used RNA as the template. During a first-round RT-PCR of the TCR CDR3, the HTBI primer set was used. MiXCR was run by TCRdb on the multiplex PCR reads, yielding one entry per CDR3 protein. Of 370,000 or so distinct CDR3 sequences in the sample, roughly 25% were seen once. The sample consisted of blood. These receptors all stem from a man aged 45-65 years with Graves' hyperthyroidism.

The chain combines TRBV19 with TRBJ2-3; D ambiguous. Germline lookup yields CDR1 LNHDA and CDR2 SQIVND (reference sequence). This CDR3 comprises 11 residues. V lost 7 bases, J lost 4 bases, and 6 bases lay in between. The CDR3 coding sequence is TGTGCCAGTACCGGCTCAGATACGCAGTATTTT. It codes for CASTGSDTQYF.

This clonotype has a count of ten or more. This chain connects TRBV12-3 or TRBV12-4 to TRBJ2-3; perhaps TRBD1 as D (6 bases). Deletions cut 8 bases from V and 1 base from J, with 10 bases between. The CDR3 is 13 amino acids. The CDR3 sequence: CASRDIGTDTQYF. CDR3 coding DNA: TGTGCCAGCCGGGACATAGGCACAGATACGCAGTATTTT.

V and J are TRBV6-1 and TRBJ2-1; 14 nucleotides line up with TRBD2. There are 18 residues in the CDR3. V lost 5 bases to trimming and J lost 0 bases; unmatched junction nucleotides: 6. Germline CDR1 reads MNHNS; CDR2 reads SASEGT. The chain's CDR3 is CASSSGTSGRTSYNEQFF. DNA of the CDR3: TGTGCCAGCAGTTCCGGGACTAGCGGGAGAACCTCCTACAATGAGCAGTTCTTC.

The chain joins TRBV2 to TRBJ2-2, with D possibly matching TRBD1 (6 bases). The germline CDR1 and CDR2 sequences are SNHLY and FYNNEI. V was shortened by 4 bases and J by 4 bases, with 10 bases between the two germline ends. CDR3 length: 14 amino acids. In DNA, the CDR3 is TGTGCCAGCAGTGGGGGGCTGACCACCGGGGAGCTGTTTTTT. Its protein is CASSGGLTTGELFF.

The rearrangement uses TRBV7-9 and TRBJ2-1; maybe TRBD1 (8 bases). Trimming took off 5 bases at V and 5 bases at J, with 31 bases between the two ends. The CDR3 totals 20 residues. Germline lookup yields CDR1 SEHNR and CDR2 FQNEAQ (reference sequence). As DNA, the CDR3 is TGTGCCAGCAGCCCTGGGGGGGGACAGGTTGAAGCTTTGGTGGACAATGAGCAGTTCTTC. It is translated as CASSPGGGQVEALVDNEQFF.

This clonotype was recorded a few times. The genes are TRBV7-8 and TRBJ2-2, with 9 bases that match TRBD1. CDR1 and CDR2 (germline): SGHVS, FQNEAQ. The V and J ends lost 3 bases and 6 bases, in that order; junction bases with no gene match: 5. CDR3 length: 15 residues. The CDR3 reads CASSFGTGNAGELFF. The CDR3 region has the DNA TGTGCCAGCAGCTTCGGGACAGGGAATGCCGGGGAGCTGTTTTTT.

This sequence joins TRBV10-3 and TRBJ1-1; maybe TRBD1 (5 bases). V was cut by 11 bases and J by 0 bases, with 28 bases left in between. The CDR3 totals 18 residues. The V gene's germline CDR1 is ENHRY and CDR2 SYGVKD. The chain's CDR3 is CAAGGEQEGRRMNTEAFF. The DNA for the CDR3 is TGTGCCGCCGGGGGAGAACAGGAAGGGAGAAGGATGAACACTGAAGCTTTCTTT.

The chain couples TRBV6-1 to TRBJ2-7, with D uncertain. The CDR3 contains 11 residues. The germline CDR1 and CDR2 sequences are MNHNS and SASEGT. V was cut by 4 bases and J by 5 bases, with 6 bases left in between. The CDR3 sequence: CASSATHEQYF. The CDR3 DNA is TGTGCCAGCAGTGCAACACACGAGCAGTACTTC.

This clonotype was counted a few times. Written as DNA, the CDR3 is TGTGCCAGTAGTAGCCGATGGGGGACTAGCGGGAGGTGGGACACCGGGGAGCTGTTTTTT. Translating gives CASSSRWGTSGRWDTGELFF. The chain employs TRBV19 and TRBJ2-2, with 15 bases that match TRBD2. Per the germline V gene, CDR1 is LNHDA and CDR2 is SQIVND (reference sequence). CDR3 length equals 20 residues. Losses at the gene ends were 4 bases for V and 3 bases for J; bases not matched to a gene: 12.

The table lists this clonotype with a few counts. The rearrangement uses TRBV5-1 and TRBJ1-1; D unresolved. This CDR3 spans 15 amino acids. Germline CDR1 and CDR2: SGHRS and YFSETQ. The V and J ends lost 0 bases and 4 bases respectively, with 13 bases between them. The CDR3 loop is CASSLVAGGGTEAFF. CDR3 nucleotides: TGCGCCAGCAGCTTGGTGGCGGGAGGAGGCACTGAAGCTTTCTTT. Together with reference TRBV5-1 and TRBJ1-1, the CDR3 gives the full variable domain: KAGVTQTPRYLIKTRGQQVTLSCSPISGHRSVSWYQQTPGQGLQFLFEYFSETQRNKGNFPGRFSGRQFSNSRSEMNVSTLELGDSALYLCASSLVAGGGTEAFFGQGTRLTVV.

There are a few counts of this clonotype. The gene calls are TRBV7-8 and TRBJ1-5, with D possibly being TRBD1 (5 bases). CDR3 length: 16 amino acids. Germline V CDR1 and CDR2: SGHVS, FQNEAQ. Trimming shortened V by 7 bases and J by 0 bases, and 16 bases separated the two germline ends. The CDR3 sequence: CASTPQGRYSNQPQHF. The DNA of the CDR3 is TGTGCCAGCACCCCTCAGGGCCGGTATAGCAATCAGCCCCAGCATTTT.

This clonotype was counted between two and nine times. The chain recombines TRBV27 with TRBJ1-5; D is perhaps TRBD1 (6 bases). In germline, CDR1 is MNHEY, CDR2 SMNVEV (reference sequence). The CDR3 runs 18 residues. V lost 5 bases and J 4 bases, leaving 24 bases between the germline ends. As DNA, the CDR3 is TGTGCCAGCAGTCCCCACCGGGTCGGGGGCCTTATGAATCAGCCCCAGCATTTT. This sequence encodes CASSPHRVGGLMNQPQHF.

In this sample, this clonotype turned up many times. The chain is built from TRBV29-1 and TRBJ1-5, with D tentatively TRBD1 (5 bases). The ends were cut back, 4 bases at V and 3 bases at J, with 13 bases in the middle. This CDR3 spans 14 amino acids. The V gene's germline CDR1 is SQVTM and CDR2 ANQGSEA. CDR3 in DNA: TGCAGCGTTGCGTACGGGACGGACAATCAGCCCCAGCATTTT. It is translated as CSVAYGTDNQPQHF.